The entry that follows covers one T cell receptor (beta chain) sequence. Its antigen remains unidentified. cDNA synthesis used the whole RNA isolate, giving expressed TCRB sequences. Sequencing used immunoSEQ multiplex PCR; TCRdb keeps in-frame clones, though not all of them. The sample has about 900,000 clones; 15% to 20% are singletons. This sample is drawn from a study of beta chain features in type 1 diabetes. Stem cell-like memory, regulatory, central memory and naive CD4+ cells were sorted via CD45RO/CCR7/CD25/CD127/CD95/CD27. Purity of each sorted population was above 95%. Trimming cost V 6 bases and J 3 bases; bases outside gene matches: 8. Per germline, CDR1 SGHAT and CDR2 FQNNGV. The CDR3 contains 16 residues. Study-level points and caveats: In every one of the four CD4+ subsets, TCRB CDR3s were moderately but significantly shorter in Type 1 diabetes patients. Whether TCRB rearrangement is influenced by HLA type went unresolved here.

The source material was naive CD4+ T cells from blood. This sequence joins TRBV11-2 and TRBJ2-7, with TRBD2 identical over 13 bases. The receptor was derived from a woman under 30 in good health. The CDR3 region has the DNA TGTGCCAGCAGGCCCACCGGGACTAGCGGGATCTACGAGCAGTACTTC. Amino acid sequence: CASRPTGTSGIYEQYF.